This TCR beta chain was observed in a study of T cells in Graves' hyperthyroidism and ophthalmopathy. It was RNA transcripts that yielded the amplified TCR beta CDR3 regions. Researchers ran a first-round RT-PCR on the TCR CDR3 using the HTBI primer set. Using its own MiXCR run on the multiplex PCR reads, TCRdb lists one record per CDR3 protein. The data contain about 840,000 distinct CDR3 sequences, roughly 40% of them seen just once; the ten biggest clones take up 8.9%. The V and J ends lost 6 bases and 8 bases respectively, with 10 bases between them. From germline, CDR1 is ENHRY and CDR2 SYGVKD. This CDR3 comprises 11 residues.

This clonotype originated in a man between 18 and 29 years old with Graves' hyperthyroidism. The rearrangement joins TRBV10-3 to TRBJ1-2; D is undetermined. The specimen sequenced was blood. CDR3 in amino acids: CAISEEGGYTF. The CDR3 bases are TGTGCCATCAGCGAAGAGGGCGGCTACACCTTC.